This T cell receptor (beta chain) was retrieved from a study of cytotoxic CD8 clonotypes in ibrutinib-treated CLL. About the research overall: Fewer than 13 relapsed/refractory, roughly 15 treatment-naive; roughly 17 IGHV unmutated. Study observations and caveats: Clonality was higher at baseline than in age-matched healthy donors and tracked circulating CD8+ T-cell counts. Treatment left the uncommon public clonotypes either contracted or stable in frequency.

This clone was detected ten times or more. The antigen is undetermined. The intended depth for sequencing was 1 in 200,000 to 1 in 1 million T cells. Clones were sequenced by immunoSEQ multiplex PCR, and TCRdb holds only the in-frame ones, with some missing. The data hold 58,000 or so clones, with less than 60% observed a single time. Germline V gives CDR1 SGHRS, CDR2 YFSETQ. This CDR3 has 12 residues. The ends were cut back, 5 bases at V and 5 bases at J, with 10 bases in the middle. This clonotype originated in a human donor with chronic lymphocytic leukemia. Sequenced material: PBMCs, taken after 12 months of ibrutinib treatment. The J gene is TRBJ2-5, the V gene TRBV5-1, with D uncertain. The CDR3 loop reads CASSEDYETQYF. The CDR3 nucleotides read TGCGCCAGCAGTGAGGATTACGAGACCCAGTACTTC.